This T cell receptor (beta chain) appears in the sequencing data of a study of T cell repertoires in aging, cancer and after chemotherapy. On the study more broadly: Donors were grouped into six age bands spanning 30 or younger through 70 or older. The whole study produced a dataset of several million TCR reads. General observations from the study: Compared with age-matched healthy donors, untreated hematological or solid cancer patients showed higher blood TCR clonality. Immunological memory after chemotherapy cannot be judged from the repertoire data.

The CDR3 is 12 residues long. The germline V gene has CDR1 GTSNPN and CDR2 SVGIG (reference sequence). The V end was cut by 3 bases, the J end by 1 base, with 7 bases between. In the case of this clonotype: Its antigen remains unknown.

Multiplex touch-down PCR with TRB-A/B primers amplified rearranged V-D-J TRB sequences. TCRdb ran MiXCR on the multiplex PCR reads and lists one entry per CDR3 protein. The repertoire has thousands of distinct CDR3 sequences, nearly 55% of them found once; the top ten carry around 20%. Peripheral blood genomic DNA, not sorted cells or RNA, was the template. Sequencing was carried out using blood. The receptor was derived from a human donor in good health. V gene TRBV30 combines with J gene TRBJ2-7; D gene uncertain. CDR3 sequence: CAWSGQSYEQYF. In DNA form, the CDR3 reads TGTGCCTGGAGCGGGCAGTCCTACGAGCAGTACTTC. The full variable domain, completed using reference TRBV30 and TRBJ2-7, is SQTIHQWPATLVQPVGSPLSLECTVEGTSNPNLYWYRQAAGRGLQLLFYSVGIGQISSEVPQNLSASRPQDRQFILSSKKLLLSDSGFYLCAWSGQSYEQYFGPGTRLTVT.